Shown below are 14 T cell receptor beta chains from a single sample sequenced in a study of CD8 T cells in Susac syndrome. Random-hexamer reverse transcription was applied to roughly 0.45 to 1 ug RNA. TCRdb itself ran the immunoSEQ multiplex PCR reads through MiXCR, one entry per CDR3 protein. Of around 100,000 distinct CDR3 sequences detected, 95% appear once; the ten largest clones hold 0.3%. The material sequenced was CD8+ T cells from PBMCs. The receptors stem from a human donor with Susac syndrome.

This rearrangement joins TRBV29-1 to TRBJ2-5; a possible D gene is TRBD1 (5 bases). The V and J ends lost 3 bases and 3 bases respectively, with 11 bases between them. Germline CDR1 is SQVTM and CDR2 is ANQGSEA. The CDR3 is made up of 13 amino acids. The CDR3 DNA reads TGCAGCGTTGAGGTGGTCAGGGAAGAGACCCAGTACTTC. Translation gives CSVEVVREETQYF.

This chain connects TRBV20-1 to TRBJ2-3, with 9 bases lining up with TRBD1. Germline assignment: CDR1 DFQATT and CDR2 SNEGSKA (reference sequence). This CDR3 is built from 16 residues. J lost 0 bases, V lost 6 bases, and 10 bases had no gene match. CDR3 DNA: TGCAGTGCAAAGACCCCGGGACAGGGTAGCACAGATACGCAGTATTTT. It encodes CSAKTPGQGSTDTQYF.

This chain connects TRBV4-1 to TRBJ2-3; maybe TRBD1 (5 bases). The CDR3 is 14 amino acids. Germline-derived CDR1 and CDR2 are MGHRA and YSYEKL. V lost 0 bases, J lost 5 bases, and 9 bases lay in between. CDR3: CASSQDRRGDTQYF. Written as DNA, the CDR3 is TGCGCCAGCAGCCAAGATCGAAGGGGAGATACGCAGTATTTT.

The chain recombines TRBV20-1 with TRBJ2-3; 8 bases agree with TRBD2. The CDR3 is made up of 14 amino acids. Germline V gene sequence: CDR1 DFQATT, CDR2 SNEGSKA (reference sequence). Losses at the gene ends were 6 bases for V and 4 bases for J; bases not matched to a gene: 9. CDR3 bases: TGCAGTGCCCGGCGGACGGGGGGGGCAGATACGCAGTATTTT. Protein product: CSARRTGGADTQYF.

The V call is TRBV24-1, the J call TRBJ2-7; D unclear. Germline V gene sequence: CDR1 KGHDR, CDR2 SFDVKD. This CDR3 contains 13 residues. Trimming removed 3 bases from V and 5 bases from J, with 10 bases in between. CDR3 residues: CATSDGGVDEQYF. The CDR3 DNA reads TGTGCCACCAGTGATGGTGGTGTCGACGAGCAGTACTTC.

As regards this clonotype: The junction does not match germline at one end; this may be a read error. The chain couples TRBV6-5 to TRBJ2-5; 9 bases are shared with TRBD2. The CDR3 loop spans 15 amino acids. The germline V gene encodes CDR1 MNHEY and CDR2 SVGAGI. The CDR3: CANSYMASGMETQYF. CDR3 in DNA: TGTGCCAACAGTTACATGGCTAGCGGGATGGAGACCCAGTACTTC.

This clonotype was picked up one time. The chain employs TRBV18 and TRBJ2-7; 10 bases line up with TRBD2. V trimming: 3 bases; J trimming: 6 bases; junction bases outside the gene matches: 11. Germline V CDR1 and CDR2: KGHSH, LQKENI. The CDR3 is 16 residues long. The CDR3 DNA reads as TGTGCCAGCTCACCGGTCAGTTTAGCGGGAGGTGGCGAGCAGTACTTC. The encoded protein is CASSPVSLAGGGEQYF.

This clonotype was observed a handful of times. The chain joins TRBV29-1 to TRBJ1-1; 8 bases are a match to TRBD1. With 7 bases clipped from V and 2 bases from J, the junction kept 6 bases outside the gene matches. The germline V gene encodes CDR1 SQVTM and CDR2 ANQGSEA. This CDR3 spans 13 amino acids. The CDR3: CSGGQGLNTEAFF. The CDR3 DNA reads TGCAGCGGTGGACAGGGACTAAACACTGAAGCTTTCTTT.

The rearrangement joins TRBV4-1 to TRBJ1-5; D gene uncertain. The germline gives CDR1 MGHRA, CDR2 YSYEKL. V dropped 0 bases and J dropped 1 base, with 7 bases sitting between them. The CDR3 has 15 amino acids. This chain's CDR3 is CASSQDRGSNQPQHF. CDR3 sequence (DNA): TGCGCCAGCAGCCAAGATCGCGGGAGCAATCAGCCCCAGCATTTT.

This sequence joins TRBV2 and TRBJ1-2; D is unresolved. The germline CDR1 and CDR2 sequences are SNHLY and FYNNEI. V lost 6 bases and J 8 bases, leaving 22 bases between the germline ends. The CDR3 contains 15 residues. The CDR3 spells CASSGTEAAGGGYTF. The CDR3 DNA is TGTGCCAGCAGCGGTACTGAGGCAGCGGGAGGCGGCTACACCTTC.

The CDR3 nucleotides read TGCAGTGCTAGAAGGGGGGCGAACACTGAAGCTTTCTTT. This translates into CSARRGANTEAFF. The rearrangement links TRBV20-1 to TRBJ1-1; maybe TRBD1 (6 bases). The CDR3 contains 13 residues. Germline V gene lookup returns CDR1 DFQATT and CDR2 SNEGSKA (reference sequence). The ends were cut back, 2 bases at V and 1 base at J, with 8 bases in the middle.

The V and J genes are TRBV3-1 and TRBJ2-5; D unclear. V lost 3 bases and J lost 1, with 3 bases in between. The CDR3 runs 12 residues. In germline, CDR1 is LGHDT, CDR2 YNNKEL (reference sequence). Here the CDR3 reads CASSQSQETQYF. The CDR3 region has the DNA TGTGCCAGCAGCCAGTCCCAAGAGACCCAGTACTTC.

J is TRBJ1-1 and V is TRBV5-4; D is unclear. Germline V gives CDR1 SGHNT, CDR2 YYREEE (reference sequence). V was pared by 0 bases and J by 3 bases, with 3 bases between. The CDR3 loop spans 12 amino acids. CDR3 nucleotides: TGTGCCAGCAGCTTGGAAGACACTGAAGCTTTCTTT. It encodes CASSLEDTEAFF.

The rearrangement joins TRBV9 to TRBJ2-3; D is unresolved. CDR3 length: 15 residues. Trimming left V 0 bases short and J 2 bases short, with 10 bases between. The germline V gene has CDR1 SGDLS and CDR2 YYNGEE. The CDR3 reads CASSVGGSPTDTQYF. CDR3 DNA: TGTGCCAGCAGCGTAGGGGGTAGCCCCACAGATACGCAGTATTTT.